This entry describes one T cell receptor (beta chain). Its antigen is not known. This specimen comes from a study of CD4 T cells in relation to SARS-CoV-2 and coronaviruses. Only in-frame clones appear in the TCRdb table, and some are missing; sequencing was by immunoSEQ multiplex PCR. Here the sample spans 24,000 or so clones, about four fifths being singletons. Before the COVID-19 pandemic, during about 2011-2019, CD4+ T cells were taken from unexposed donors. After about 11 days of culture, CD4+ T cells were isolated. This CDR3 is built from 15 residues. The germline V and J ends were trimmed by 10 bases and 0 bases, with 16 bases remaining between them. Germline loops: CDR1 MDHEN, CDR2 SYDVKM.

The chain joins TRBV28 to TRBJ1-5; D is ambiguous. The receptor was derived from a human donor in good health. Sequenced: CD4+ T cells from PBMCs, cultured in vitro. The CDR3 DNA reads as TGTGCCACCGTCTCTGACGGGAATAGCAATCAGCCCCAGCATTTT. Translated, it gives CATVSDGNSNQPQHF.